The clone carrying this T cell receptor beta chain came up many times. Its antigen is still unknown. This sample was included in a study of molecular identifiers for immune sequencing clone quantification. Findings and limits, study-wide: Clone sizes that are highly expanded could be underestimated when identical TCR molecules share a barcode.

The CDR3 has 13 residues. The germline gives CDR1 SGHTA, CDR2 FQGNSA. Trimming shortened V by 2 bases and J by 2 bases, and 5 bases separated the two germline ends. TCRdb used MiXCR to reprocess the PCR reads, holding one entry per CDR3 protein. The table records over 600,000 distinct CDR3 sequences, 15% to 20% of them present only once. The sequenced sample was naive CD8+ T cells from blood, with Jurkat cell RNA spiked in. Subset: FACS-sorted CD8+CD4-CCR7+CD45RA+ naive T cells. The chain recombines TRBV7-2 with TRBJ2-3; D unclear. The sequence was collected from a human donor in good health. Some libraries in this study had Jurkat cell RNA spiked in. The CDR3 DNA follows: TGTGCCAGCAGCTTAATACACACAGATACGCAGTATTTT. Its translation is CASSLIHTDTQYF. The full variable domain, rest sourced from reference TRBV7-2 and TRBJ2-3, is GAGVSQSPSNKVTEKGKDVELRCDPISGHTALYWYRQSLGQGLEFLIYFQGNSAPDKSGLPSDRFSAERTGGSVSTLTIQRTQQEDSAVYLCASSLIHTDTQYFGPGTRLTVL.